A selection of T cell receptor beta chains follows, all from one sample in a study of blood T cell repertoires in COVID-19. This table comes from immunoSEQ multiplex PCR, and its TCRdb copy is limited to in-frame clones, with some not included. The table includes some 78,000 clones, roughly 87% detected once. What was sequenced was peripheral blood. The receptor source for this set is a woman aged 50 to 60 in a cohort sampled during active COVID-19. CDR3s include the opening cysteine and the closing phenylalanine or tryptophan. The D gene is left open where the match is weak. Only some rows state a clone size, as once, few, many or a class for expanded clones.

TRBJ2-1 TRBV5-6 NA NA TGTGCCAGCAGCTTGGTCGGGAGCCTGAGATACAATGAGCAGTTCTTC CASSLVGSLRYNEQFF
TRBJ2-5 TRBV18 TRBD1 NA TGTGCCAGCTCACCACCGTTTTTAGGGACAGAAGAGACCCAGTACTTC CASSPPFLGTEETQYF
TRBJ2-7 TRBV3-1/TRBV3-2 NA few TGTGCCAGCAGCCAAATCCAACACTACGAGCAGTACTTC CASSQIQHYEQYF
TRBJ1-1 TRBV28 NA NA TGTGCCAGCAGTTCCACAGGGATAAACACTGAAGCTTTCTTT CASSSTGINTEAFF
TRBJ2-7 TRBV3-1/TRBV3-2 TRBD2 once TGTGCCAGCAGCCAAGGCGGGAGCCTAGACGAGCAGTACTTC CASSQGGSLDEQYF
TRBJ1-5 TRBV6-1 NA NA TGTGCCAGCAGTGCTGTCCTAGGGGTCGCAGGGCAGCCCCAGCATTTT CASSAVLGVAGQPQHF
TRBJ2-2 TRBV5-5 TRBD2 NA TGTGCCAGCAGCTTGGGTCTCGGGGGGGCGTTGGGCACCGGGGAGCTGTTTTTT CASSLGLGGALGTGELFF
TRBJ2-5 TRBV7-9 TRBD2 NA TGTGCCAGCAGCCTGCAAACTAGCGGCGAGACCCAGTACTTC CASSLQTSGETQYF
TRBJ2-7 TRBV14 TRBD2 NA TGTGCCAGCAGCCAAACTAGCGGGACTATGTACGAGCAGTACTTC CASSQTSGTMYEQYF
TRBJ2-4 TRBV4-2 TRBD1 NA TGTGCCAGCAGCCTAGACCGACAGGGAGCCAAAAACATTCAGTACTTC CASSLDRQGAKNIQYF
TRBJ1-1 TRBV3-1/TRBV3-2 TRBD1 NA TGTGCCAGCAGCCCACAGGGGGCGAGGACTGAAGCTTTCTTT CASSPQGARTEAFF
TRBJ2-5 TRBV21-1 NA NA TGTGCCAGCAGCAAAGCCCCAGGGGCCCCTCAAGAGACCCAGTACTTC CASSKAPGAPQETQYF
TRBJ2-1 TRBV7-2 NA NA TGTGCCAGCAGCTTAGATCGATACGGGAGCTCCTACAATGAGCAGTTCTTC CASSLDRYGSSYNEQFF
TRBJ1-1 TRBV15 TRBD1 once TGTGCCACCAGCTCTGGACAGGGGGGCACTGAAGCTTTCTTT CATSSGQGGTEAFF
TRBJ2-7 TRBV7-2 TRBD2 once TGTGCCAGCAGTCGTTGGGAGGGTTTGGAGCAGTACTTC CASSRWEGLEQYF
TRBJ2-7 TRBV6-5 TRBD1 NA TGTGCCAGCAGATCCCCGGGACAGAGCTCCTACGAGCAGTACTTC CASRSPGQSSYEQYF
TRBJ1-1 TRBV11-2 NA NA TGTGCCAGCCTTACTTGGGGGGGGAACACTGAAGCTTTCTTT CASLTWGGNTEAFF
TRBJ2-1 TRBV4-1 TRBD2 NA TGCGCCAGCAGCCCTAGAAGGAGCGGGGGCTCGACCTACAATGAGCAGTTCTTC CASSPRRSGGSTYNEQFF
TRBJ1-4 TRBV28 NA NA TGTGCCAGCAGTTTCTCACAGGGACGAGAAAAACTGTTTTTT CASSFSQGREKLFF
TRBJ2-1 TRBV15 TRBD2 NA TGTGCCACCAGCAGAGGAAAGACTAGCGGGGAAAGGGAGCAGTTCTTC CATSRGKTSGEREQFF
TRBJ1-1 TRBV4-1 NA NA TGCGCCAGCAGCCAAAACAGGGATGACACTGAAGCTTTCTTT CASSQNRDDTEAFF
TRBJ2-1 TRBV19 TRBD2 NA TGTGCCAGTAGTCCCGGACTAGCGGTCAATGAGCAGTTCTTC CASSPGLAVNEQFF
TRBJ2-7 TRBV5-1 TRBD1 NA TGCGCCAGCAGCTCCTCCCCAGGGGGCTTTAAAGGCGAGCAGTACTTC CASSSSPGGFKGEQYF
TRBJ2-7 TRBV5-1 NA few TGCGCCAGCAGCCTGGACGGGACAAACCTCTACGAGCAGTACTTC CASSLDGTNLYEQYF
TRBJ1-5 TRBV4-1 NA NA TGCGCCAGCAGCCGGCCCACCCCGGGGGGCAATCAGCCCCAGCATTTT CASSRPTPGGNQPQHF
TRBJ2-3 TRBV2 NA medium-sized TGTGCCAGCACCAGCGGAACCTTTAGCACAGATACGCAGTATTTT CASTSGTFSTDTQYF
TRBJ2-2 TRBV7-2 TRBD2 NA TGTGCCAGCAGCCTACTAACTAGCGGCGAGCTCACCGGGGAGCTGTTTTTT CASSLLTSGELTGELFF
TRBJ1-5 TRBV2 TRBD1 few TGTGCCAGCAGTGGGGACAGGGGTCGTCAGCCCCAGCATTTT CASSGDRGRQPQHF
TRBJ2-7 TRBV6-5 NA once TGTGCCAGCAGACTCACTACCCTCCACTCCTACGAGCAGTACTTC CASRLTTLHSYEQYF
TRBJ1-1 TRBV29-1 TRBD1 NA TGCAGCGGCTACCGGGACAGGAACACTGAAGCTTTCTTT CSGYRDRNTEAFF
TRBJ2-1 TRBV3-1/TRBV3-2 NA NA TGTGCCAGCAGCCTTTGGGGGGACAATGAGCAGTTCTTC CASSLWGDNEQFF
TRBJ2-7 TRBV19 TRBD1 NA TGTGCCAGCTCCTCAGAGGCCGGGACAGGTTCCGAGCAGTACTTC CASSSEAGTGSEQYF
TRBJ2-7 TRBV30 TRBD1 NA TGTGCCTGGGGACAGGGCCACGAGCAGTACTTC CAWGQGHEQYF